These 25 T cell receptor beta chains were all obtained from the same sample, sequenced in a study of blood T cell repertoires in COVID-19. The protocol was immunoSEQ multiplex PCR, while the TCRdb copy is restricted to in-frame clones and leaves out a portion. The sample carries 200,000 to 250,000 clones, around 86% recorded once. The specimen was peripheral blood. These receptors came from a man aged 45-60 years with acute or convalescent COVID-19.

The V gene is TRBV11-1, the J gene TRBJ1-4; TRBD1 might be the D (6 bases). Germline assignment: CDR1 SGHAT and CDR2 FQDESV (reference sequence). The CDR3 totals 15 residues. Trimming removed 5 bases from V and 0 bases from J, with 10 bases in between. The CDR3 coding sequence is TGTGCCAGCAGCCCGACAGGTGCAACTAATGAAAAACTGTTTTTT. It yields the protein CASSPTGATNEKLFF.

The rearrangement links TRBV27 to TRBJ1-1; TRBD1 aligns across 7 bases. Germline CDR1 reads MNHEY; CDR2 reads SMNVEV (reference sequence). The V and J ends lost 0 bases and 5 bases, in that order; junction bases with no gene match: 0. The CDR3 has 13 amino acids. CDR3 loop: CASSLSRGTEAFF. The CDR3 DNA is TGTGCCAGCAGTTTATCCAGGGGGACTGAAGCTTTCTTT.

The J gene is TRBJ2-2, the V gene TRBV19; perhaps TRBD1 as D (6 bases). The germline V gene has CDR1 LNHDA and CDR2 SQIVND (reference sequence). V dropped 9 bases and J dropped 2 bases, with 13 bases sitting between them. This CDR3 has 14 residues. The CDR3 region has the DNA TGTGCCAGCCTCAGGGGTGCCAACACCGGGGAGCTGTTTTTT. Its translation is CASLRGANTGELFF.

The V and J genes are TRBV10-1 and TRBJ2-3; TRBD2 aligns across 9 bases. Germline assignment: CDR1 WNHNN and CDR2 SYGVQD (reference sequence). The CDR3 sequence is 14 residues long. J was trimmed by 7 bases and V by 5 bases; bases with no gene match: 7. CDR3: CASSRSGGSNTQYF. CDR3 sequence (DNA): TGCGCCAGCAGTCGTAGCGGGGGATCGAATACGCAGTATTTT.

The genes are TRBV5-1 and TRBJ1-2, with 7 bases fitting TRBD1. This CDR3 region has 13 residues. Germline-derived CDR1 and CDR2 are SGHRS and YFSETQ. The V and J ends lost 5 bases and 8 bases, in that order; junction bases with no gene match: 9. The CDR3 sequence: CASREGAEEGYTF. The CDR3 DNA is TGCGCCAGCAGGGAGGGGGCCGAGGAGGGCTACACCTTC.

This clone was recorded once. The chain has TRBV5-1 and TRBJ1-1; D uncertain. Germline loops: CDR1 SGHRS, CDR2 YFSETQ. CDR3 length: 16 amino acids. The V end lost 4 bases, the J end lost 1 base, and 17 bases lay between the germline ends. DNA of the CDR3: TGCGCCAGCAGCCTTGGGGAGTCTGGGGAGAACACTGAAGCTTTCTTT. Protein product: CASSLGESGENTEAFF.

The table lists this clone with a count of one. The chain couples TRBV18 to TRBJ2-1, with TRBD2 as a possible D gene (7 bases). Deletions cut 2 bases from V and 5 bases from J, with 13 bases between. This CDR3 is 15 amino acids long. The germline CDR1 and CDR2 sequences are KGHSH and LQKENI. Here the CDR3 reads CASSPRVGGDNEQFF. The CDR3 DNA is TGTGCCAGCTCACCAAGGGTAGGGGGGGACAATGAGCAGTTCTTC.

This sequence joins TRBV6-1 and TRBJ1-2, with 7 bases aligning to TRBD1. Germline CDR1 is MNHNS and CDR2 is SASEGT. CDR3 length: 15 amino acids. V dropped 2 bases and J dropped 4; count of bases not matched to a gene: 7. CDR3 DNA sequence: TGTGCCAGCAGTGAACAGACAGGGCAGGCCTATGGCTACACCTTC. Protein sequence: CASSEQTGQAYGYTF.

The chain has TRBV5-1 and TRBJ1-2, with TRBD1 matching over 8 bases. In germline, CDR1 is SGHRS, CDR2 YFSETQ. The ends lost 4 bases at V and 2 bases at J; junction bases unmatched: 7. The CDR3 is made up of 15 amino acids. The CDR3 nucleotides read TGCGCCAGCAGCGCAGCCGGGACAGGCAACTATGGCTACACCTTC. Translating gives CASSAAGTGNYGYTF.

The chain combines TRBV7-9 with TRBJ1-1; the D is unclear. CDR3 size: 14 residues. Per the germline V gene, CDR1 is SEHNR and CDR2 is FQNEAQ (reference sequence). V was pared by 5 bases and J by 0 bases, with 10 bases between. The CDR3 sequence is CASSPPSVNTEAFF. In DNA, the CDR3 is TGTGCCAGCAGCCCTCCCAGTGTGAACACTGAAGCTTTCTTT.

The gene calls are TRBV5-1 and TRBJ1-2, with D possibly TRBD1 on 5 matching bases. Germline-derived CDR1 and CDR2 are SGHRS and YFSETQ. CDR3 length: 14 amino acids. V lost 4 bases and J 1 base, leaving 11 bases between the germline ends. In DNA, the CDR3 is TGCGCCAGCAGCGGGGGAGGCGGTAACTATGGCTACACCTTC. It translates to CASSGGGGNYGYTF. The variable domain in full, with the rest retrieved from reference TRBV5-1 and TRBJ1-2, is KAGVTQTPRYLIKTRGQQVTLSCSPISGHRSVSWYQQTPGQGLQFLFEYFSETQRNKGNFPGRFSGRQFSNSRSEMNVSTLELGDSALYLCASSGGGGNYGYTFGSGTRLTVV.

For this clone: The junction shows a germline mismatch at one end, possibly a read error. The CDR3 coding sequence is TGCGCCAGCAGATTGGGGAGGGTAGGGGTGTTCGGCGGCTACACCTTC. This codes for CASRLGRVGVFGGYTF. The V call is TRBV5-1, the J call TRBJ1-2; a weak D match, TRBD1 (5 bases). The CDR3 is 16 residues long. Germline V gene data show CDR1 as SGHRS and CDR2 as YFSETQ.

V and J are TRBV27 and TRBJ1-3, with D possibly matching TRBD1 (6 bases). Trimming took 6 bases from V and 0 from J, leaving 9 bases between them. CDR3 length equals 14 residues. Looked up from germline, CDR1 is MNHEY and CDR2 is SMNVEV (reference sequence). The CDR3 reads CASSDRSSGNTIYF. The CDR3 DNA reads TGTGCCAGCAGCGACAGGAGCTCTGGAAACACCATATATTTT.

This chain joins TRBV5-5 and TRBJ1-4; D ambiguous. This CDR3 comprises 12 residues. The ends were cut back, 5 bases at V and 8 bases at J, with 10 bases in the middle. Germline CDR1 reads SGHKS; CDR2 reads YYEKEE (reference sequence). CDR3 in amino acids: CASSFQNEKLFF. The CDR3, as DNA: TGTGCCAGCAGTTTCCAGAACGAAAAACTGTTTTTT.

This chain joins TRBV7-3 and TRBJ2-3; 11 positions agree with TRBD2. Germline CDR1 reads SGHTA; CDR2 reads FQGTGA. V lost 3 bases to trimming and J lost 7 bases; unmatched junction nucleotides: 9. CDR3 length: 16 amino acids. The chain's CDR3 is CASSLWVAGGQNTQYF. The CDR3 DNA sequence: TGTGCCAGCAGCTTGTGGGTAGCGGGGGGGCAAAATACGCAGTATTTT.

V gene TRBV7-9 combines with J gene TRBJ2-2; TRBD2 aligns across 9 bases. V lost 4 bases to trimming and J lost 4 bases; unmatched junction nucleotides: 7. Germline V CDR1 and CDR2: SEHNR, FQNEAQ (reference sequence). The CDR3 runs 16 residues. Written as DNA, the CDR3 is TGTGCCAGCAGCTCCCCCAGCGGGGGGATCACCGGGGAGCTGTTTTTT. It is translated as CASSSPSGGITGELFF.

This sequence joins TRBV3-1 (or the pseudogene TRBV3-2) and TRBJ1-1; D is perhaps TRBD1 (5 bases). Germline loops: CDR1 LGHDT, CDR2 YNNKEL (reference sequence). The CDR3 length is 12 residues. Trimming took off 2 bases at V and 9 bases at J, with 10 bases between the two ends. CDR3 sequence (DNA): TGTGCCAGCAGCCAAAGGGGCGAAAAAGCTTTCTTT. Encoded protein: CASSQRGEKAFF.

The chain links TRBV30 to TRBJ1-1, with unresolved D. Trimming took 1 base from V and 10 from J, leaving 13 bases between them. Germline V gene lookup returns CDR1 GTSNPN and CDR2 SVGIG (reference sequence). The CDR3 length is 12 residues. DNA of the CDR3: TGTGCCTGGAGTGGTTTACCGGGAGGAGCTTTCTTT. Translation gives CAWSGLPGGAFF.

This rearrangement joins TRBV6-5 to TRBJ1-1, with D possibly matching TRBD1 (5 bases). Looked up from germline, CDR1 is MNHEY and CDR2 is SVGAGI. Trimming removed 7 bases at V and 2 bases at J, with 17 bases between. This CDR3 has 15 amino acids. CDR3 amino acids: CASNLGRGRNTEAFF. CDR3 nucleotide sequence: TGTGCCAGCAACCTGGGGAGGGGCAGAAACACTGAAGCTTTCTTT.

The chain carries TRBV7-9 and TRBJ2-7; D is ambiguous. Germline V lookup: CDR1 SEHNR, CDR2 FQNEAQ (reference sequence). This CDR3 contains 14 residues. Trimming stripped 3 bases from V and 0 bases from J, with 9 bases between. The CDR3 bases are TGTGCCAGCAGCTTTGGGCAGAACTCCTACGAGCAGTACTTC. Its protein is CASSFGQNSYEQYF.

This clone was counted a single time. This chain joins TRBV3-1 (or the pseudogene TRBV3-2) and TRBJ2-2; 11 nucleotides agree with TRBD2. Germline CDR1 reads LGHDT; CDR2 reads YNNKEL (reference sequence). This CDR3 contains 17 residues. Trimming took 4 bases from V and 5 from J; bases not matched to a gene: 9. CDR3 protein: CASSPQRLAGQTGELFF. The CDR3 nucleotides read TGTGCCAGCAGCCCCCAAAGACTAGCGGGGCAAACCGGGGAGCTGTTTTTT.

The chain combines TRBV2 with TRBJ1-2; no reliable D call. The CDR3 spans 13 residues. Germline V gives CDR1 SNHLY, CDR2 FYNNEI. V was shortened by 0 bases and J by 6 bases, with 8 bases between the two germline ends. The CDR3 sequence: CASSEARKNGYTF. The DNA of the CDR3 is TGTGCCAGCAGTGAAGCGCGCAAAAATGGCTACACCTTC.

As concerns this clone: Within the sample, other DNA sequences also encode this same CDR3. V is TRBV7-9 and J is TRBJ2-3; perhaps TRBD1 as D (5 bases). V dropped 5 bases and J dropped 0 bases, with 9 bases sitting between them. The CDR3 loop spans 14 amino acids. CDR1 and CDR2 from the germline V gene are SEHNR and FQNEAQ (reference sequence). The CDR3 protein is CASSLRGSTDTQYF. For the CDR3, the DNA is TGTGCCAGCAGCCTAAGGGGAAGCACAGATACGCAGTATTTT.

This chain joins TRBV10-3 and TRBJ1-5; no firm D call. Germline assignment: CDR1 ENHRY and CDR2 SYGVKD. With 4 bases removed from V and 4 bases from J, the gap between germline ends came to 11 bases. The CDR3 is made up of 14 amino acids. The CDR3: CAISADIGNQPQHF. For the CDR3, the DNA is TGTGCCATCAGTGCCGACATCGGAAATCAGCCCCAGCATTTT.

This sequence joins TRBV25-1 and TRBJ1-2, with D possibly TRBD1 on 5 matching bases. Germline CDR1 is MGHDK and CDR2 is SYGVNS. V lost 7 bases, J lost 8 bases, and 20 bases lay in between. This CDR3 is 14 amino acids long. CDR3 amino acids: CASKGNGGVKGYTF. The CDR3, as DNA: TGTGCCAGCAAGGGGAATGGGGGGGTAAAGGGCTACACCTTC.